The 24 T cell receptor beta chains listed next were all sequenced from one sample in a study of cytomegalovirus exposure and HLA in healthy donors (dated by TCRdb to the late 2010s). Preparation of the library involved the immunoSEQ multiplex PCR assay. A mixture of 60 forward primers for TCR Vbeta segments and 13 reverse primers for TCR Jbeta segments was used in the multiplex PCR. What TCRdb holds here is the immuneACCESS table cut down to in-frame rearrangements. Part of the clones is not present; checked against another copy, under half of the missing clones reflect an unresolved V gene, and the others are unexplained. The sample table holds under 300,000 clones, of which about 81% were seen once. Around 8% of the sample comes from the top ten. The source material was PBMCs. The origin of the receptors is a woman in her sixties or seventies in good health and CMV-seropositive.

The rearrangement joins TRBV7-9 to TRBJ2-1; D gene ambiguous. The CDR3 has 14 amino acids. The V gene lost 5 bases and the J gene lost 3 bases, with 11 bases spanning the gap. Germline V gene lookup returns CDR1 SEHNR and CDR2 FQNEAQ (reference sequence). The CDR3 coding sequence is TGTGCCAGCAGCCCTCTTTCGGGCTACAATGAGCAGTTCTTC. It encodes CASSPLSGYNEQFF.

V usage is TRBV12-5 and J usage is TRBJ2-3; D gene uncertain. Between the trimmed V and J ends, which lost 3 bases and 2 bases, there was a span of 6 bases. The CDR3 totals 13 residues. Germline V gene data show CDR1 as LGHNT and CDR2 as FRNRAP. Written as DNA, the CDR3 is TGTGCTAGTGGTTTAGAAGCCACAGATACGCAGTATTTT. Residues: CASGLEATDTQYF.

This sequence joins TRBV19 and TRBJ1-2, with a possible D match to TRBD1 (5 bases). The CDR3 length is 15 residues. Germline V gene sequence: CDR1 LNHDA, CDR2 SQIVND (reference sequence). Trimming shortened V by 4 bases and J by 0 bases, and 12 bases separated the two germline ends. The CDR3 sequence is CASSNRQTANYGYTF. CDR3 DNA sequence: TGTGCCAGTAGTAACCGCCAGACAGCTAACTATGGCTACACCTTC.

The V and J genes are TRBV12-5 and TRBJ2-7; TRBD1 might be the D (6 bases). Germline lookup yields CDR1 LGHNT and CDR2 FRNRAP. V was cut by 5 bases and J by 7 bases, with 18 bases left in between. This CDR3 has 14 amino acids. The CDR3 DNA sequence: TGTGCTAGTGGTCCCTGGACAGAAGGTGGGGAGCAGTACTTC. Protein sequence: CASGPWTEGGEQYF.

The V and J genes are TRBV30 and TRBJ2-7; D unclear. The V gene's germline CDR1 is GTSNPN and CDR2 SVGIG (reference sequence). CDR3 length: 12 residues. Between the trimmed V and J ends, which lost 5 bases and 0 bases, there was a span of 8 bases. In DNA, the CDR3 is TGTGCCTGGTCTTACAACTCCTACGAGCAGTACTTC. Its translation: CAWSYNSYEQYF. The full variable domain, rest sourced from reference TRBV30 and TRBJ2-7, is SQTIHQWPATLVQPVGSPLSLECTVEGTSNPNLYWYRQAAGRGLQLLFYSVGIGQISSEVPQNLSASRPQDRQFILSSKKLLLSDSGFYLCAWSYNSYEQYFGPGTRLTVT.

The rearrangement links TRBV27 to TRBJ2-1; D is perhaps TRBD1 (5 bases). Trimming left V 3 bases short and J 4 bases short, with 10 bases between. Germline CDR1 and CDR2: MNHEY and SMNVEV (reference sequence). This CDR3 has 14 amino acids. The CDR3 loop reads CASSLSDNYNEQFF. The CDR3 region has the DNA TGTGCCAGCAGTTTGTCGGACAATTACAATGAGCAGTTCTTC.

With regard to this clone: The same CDR3 arises from other DNA sequences in this sample as well. The V call is TRBV28, the J call TRBJ2-1, with 7 bases that match TRBD1. J lost 3 bases, V lost 5 bases, and 16 bases had no gene match. Germline CDR1 MDHEN, CDR2 SYDVKM. This CDR3 contains 18 residues. The CDR3 DNA reads TGTGCCAGCAGTCCGACTCCTCTTTACAGGGGAGACTACAATGAGCAGTTCTTC. It yields the protein CASSPTPLYRGDYNEQFF.

This clone has only a few counts. The chain recombines TRBV27 with TRBJ2-4, with D perhaps TRBD1 (6 bases). Trimming took off 8 bases at V and 7 bases at J, with 18 bases between the two ends. The CDR3 covers 14 residues. Germline V gene data show CDR1 as MNHEY and CDR2 as SMNVEV (reference sequence). The DNA for the CDR3 is TGTGCCAGCGGACTCCAGGGGTATGGGAACATTCAGTACTTC. Translation gives CASGLQGYGNIQYF.

This sequence joins TRBV9 and TRBJ1-1, with TRBD1 matching over 7 bases. Germline trimming cut 3 bases from V and 4 bases from J; bases unmatched to any gene: 0. This CDR3 spans 12 amino acids. Germline-derived CDR1 and CDR2 are SGDLS and YYNGEE. CDR3 bases: TGTGCCAGCAGCGCAGGGGGCACTGAAGCTTTCTTT. Translation: CASSAGGTEAFF.

The chain recombines TRBV19 with TRBJ2-5; 7 positions agree with TRBD2. CDR1 and CDR2 from the germline V gene are LNHDA and SQIVND (reference sequence). The CDR3 is 12 residues long. Trimming took 10 bases from V and 1 from J; bases not matched to a gene: 3. CDR3 loop: CATREGQETQYF. The CDR3, as DNA: TGTGCCACCAGGGAGGGCCAAGAGACCCAGTACTTC.

CDR3 region: CASSPYHRDPQETQYF. DNA of the CDR3: TGTGCCAGCAGCCCCTATCACAGGGACCCCCAAGAGACCCAGTACTTC. The chain has TRBV7-6 and TRBJ2-5, with TRBD1 as a possible D gene (6 bases). Trimming left V 5 bases short and J 1 base short, with 17 bases between. Germline lookup yields CDR1 SGHVS and CDR2 FNYEAQ. The CDR3 totals 16 residues.

This clone has a handful of counts. The rearrangement joins TRBV5-4 to TRBJ1-2; no clear D. Trimming took 2 bases from V and 6 from J, leaving 11 bases between them. This CDR3 comprises 13 residues. Germline V gene sequence: CDR1 SGHNT, CDR2 YYREEE (reference sequence). CDR3 coding DNA: TGTGCCAGCAGCTTAATGGCAGGCCATGGCTACACCTTC. Translation gives CASSLMAGHGYTF. The entire variable domain, with the rest obtained from reference TRBV5-4 and TRBJ1-2, is as follows: ETGVTQSPTHLIKTRGQQVTLRCSSQSGHNTVSWYQQALGQGPQFIFQYYREEENGRGNFPPRFSGLQFPNYSSELNVNALELDDSALYLCASSLMAGHGYTFGSGTRLTVV.

This clone was observed a few times. This sequence joins TRBV9 and TRBJ2-2; maybe TRBD2 (6 bases). Trimming stripped 1 base from V and 5 bases from J, with 9 bases between. The CDR3 has 14 amino acids. Looked up from germline, CDR1 is SGDLS and CDR2 is YYNGEE. CDR3 sequence: CASSVTSSTGELFF. The CDR3 DNA reads as TGTGCCAGCAGCGTAACTAGCTCGACCGGGGAGCTGTTTTTT.

The chain couples TRBV7-2 to TRBJ2-3, with 12 bases lining up with TRBD2. The length of the CDR3 is 15 residues. The germline gives CDR1 SGHTA, CDR2 FQGNSA. Losses at the gene ends were 4 bases for V and 2 bases for J; bases not matched to a gene: 1. Written as DNA, the CDR3 is TGTGCCAGCAGCTGGACTAGCGGGAACACAGATACGCAGTATTTT. This translates into CASSWTSGNTDTQYF. The full variable domain, in which reference TRBV7-2 and TRBJ2-3 provide the parts outside the CDR3, is GAGVSQSPSNKVTEKGKDVELRCDPISGHTALYWYRQSLGQGLEFLIYFQGNSAPDKSGLPSDRFSAERTGGSVSTLTIQRTQQEDSAVYLCASSWTSGNTDTQYFGPGTRLTVL.

V gene TRBV6-1 combines with J gene TRBJ2-5; 11 bases map to TRBD1. Trimming took 3 bases from V and 11 from J; bases not matched to a gene: 8. CDR1 and CDR2 from the germline V gene are MNHNS and SASEGT. The CDR3 covers 14 residues. CDR3 nucleotide sequence: TGTGCCAGCAGTGATGGACAGGGGGCAGGGGAGCAGTACTTC. This encodes CASSDGQGAGEQYF.

The chain links TRBV9 to TRBJ2-7; D is possibly TRBD2 (6 bases). V lost 0 bases and J lost 2, with 9 bases in between. This CDR3 contains 14 residues. Germline values: CDR1 SGDLS, CDR2 YYNGEE. CDR3 bases: TGTGCCAGCAGCGTAGACGGGGGTACCTACGAGCAGTACTTC. Encoded protein: CASSVDGGTYEQYF. Variable domain in full (rest from reference TRBV9 and TRBJ2-7): DSGVTQTPKHLITATGQRVTLRCSPRSGDLSVYWYQQSLDQGLQFLIQYYNGEERAKGNILERFSAQQFPDLHSELNLSSLELGDSALYFCASSVDGGTYEQYFGPGTRLTVT.

This clone has more than one count but fewer than ten. The rearrangement links TRBV5-4 to TRBJ1-2, with D uncertain. This CDR3 region has 14 residues. Per germline, CDR1 SGHNT and CDR2 YYREEE (reference sequence). V was shortened by 0 bases and J by 4 bases, with 10 bases between the two germline ends. In nucleotides, the CDR3 is TGTGCCAGCAGCTTGGCGGGAGAATTCTATGGCTACACCTTC. It is translated as CASSLAGEFYGYTF. The entire variable domain, with the rest obtained from reference TRBV5-4 and TRBJ1-2, is as follows: ETGVTQSPTHLIKTRGQQVTLRCSSQSGHNTVSWYQQALGQGPQFIFQYYREEENGRGNFPPRFSGLQFPNYSSELNVNALELDDSALYLCASSLAGEFYGYTFGSGTRLTVV.

The genes are TRBV5-6 and TRBJ1-5; D not resolved. The germline V and J ends were trimmed by 1 base and 4 bases, with 12 bases remaining between them. This CDR3 is built from 15 residues. Germline loops: CDR1 SGHDT, CDR2 YYEEEE. The CDR3 loop is CASSLSAYQNQPQHF. In DNA form, the CDR3 reads TGTGCCAGCAGCTTGAGCGCATACCAAAATCAGCCCCAGCATTTT.

The rearrangement joins TRBV2 to TRBJ2-1; 12 bases are shared with TRBD2. The CDR3 is 16 residues long. Trimming took 7 bases from V and 8 from J; bases not matched to a gene: 12. From germline, CDR1 is SNHLY and CDR2 FYNNEI. The CDR3 spells CASTSLAGGFRDEQFF. DNA of the CDR3: TGTGCCAGCACCTCACTAGCGGGAGGATTTAGGGATGAGCAGTTCTTC.

The rearrangement uses TRBV7-9 and TRBJ1-1; D is ambiguous. Trimming pared 2 bases from V and 1 base from J, leaving 8 bases between. The CDR3 runs 14 residues. Germline V gene data show CDR1 as SEHNR and CDR2 as FQNEAQ (reference sequence). The CDR3 DNA follows: TGTGCCAGCAGCTTAACGGGTCAGAACACTGAAGCTTTCTTT. Amino acids: CASSLTGQNTEAFF.

This clone was seen a handful of times. The chain employs TRBV2 and TRBJ1-2, with a tentative D call TRBD1 (5 bases). Trimming left V 5 bases short and J 7 bases short, with 14 bases between. CDR3 length: 13 amino acids. Germline lookup yields CDR1 SNHLY and CDR2 FYNNEI. The CDR3 spells CASSPGLQSGYTF. CDR3 in DNA: TGTGCCAGCAGTCCGGGACTGCAGAGTGGCTACACCTTC.

A few counts support this clone. V and J are TRBV29-1 and TRBJ1-2; D gene unclear. The germline V and J ends were trimmed by 8 bases and 8 bases, with 27 bases remaining between them. This CDR3 comprises 15 residues. The germline gives CDR1 SQVTM, CDR2 ANQGSEA. Here the CDR3 DNA reads TGCAGCTCAGAGGAGTGGGAAAAATCGGAGGAAGGCTACACCTTC. It is translated as CSSEEWEKSEEGYTF. Together with reference TRBV29-1 and TRBJ1-2, the CDR3 gives the full variable domain: SAVISQKPSRDICQRGTSLTIQCQVDSQVTMMFWYRQQPGQSLTLIATANQGSEATYESGFVIDKFPISRPNLTFSTLTVSNMSPEDSSIYLCSSEEWEKSEEGYTFGSGTRLTVV.

The sample holds a few counts of this clone. The chain couples TRBV9 to TRBJ1-4; D is unresolved. In germline, CDR1 is SGDLS, CDR2 YYNGEE. Trimming removed 2 bases from V and 6 bases from J, with 11 bases in between. The CDR3 contains 14 residues. CDR3 amino acids: CASSVRRTDEKLFF. The DNA for the CDR3 is TGTGCCAGCAGCGTGAGGCGTACCGATGAAAAACTGTTTTTT.

The V call is TRBV7-8, the J call TRBJ1-2; TRBD1 is a possible D gene (5 bases). CDR1 SGHVS and CDR2 FQNEAQ come from the germline V gene. CDR3 length equals 13 residues. The V gene lost 4 bases and the J gene lost 6 bases, with 12 bases spanning the gap. As DNA, the CDR3 is TGTGCCAGCAGCTCACCGGGACTTCATGGCTACACCTTC. This translates into CASSSPGLHGYTF.